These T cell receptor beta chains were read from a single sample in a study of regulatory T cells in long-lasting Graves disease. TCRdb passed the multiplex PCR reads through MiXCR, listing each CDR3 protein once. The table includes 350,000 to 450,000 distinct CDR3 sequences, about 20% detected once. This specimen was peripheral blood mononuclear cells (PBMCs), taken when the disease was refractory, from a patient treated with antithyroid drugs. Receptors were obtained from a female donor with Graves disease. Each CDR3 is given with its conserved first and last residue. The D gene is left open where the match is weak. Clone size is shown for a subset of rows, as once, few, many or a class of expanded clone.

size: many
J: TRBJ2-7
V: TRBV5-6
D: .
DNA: TGTGCCAGCAGCTTGGCGGCACCAACCTACGAGCAGTACTTC
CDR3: CASSLAAPTYEQYF

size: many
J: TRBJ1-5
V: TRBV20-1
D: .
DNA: TGCAGTGCCCAGACCCAGGGCCTTAGCAATCAGCCCCAGCATTTT
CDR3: CSAQTQGLSNQPQHF

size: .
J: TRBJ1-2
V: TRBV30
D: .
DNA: TGTGCCTGGAGCCGTGGGAGGGTCATGGAAAATGGCTACACCTTC
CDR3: CAWSRGRVMENGYTF

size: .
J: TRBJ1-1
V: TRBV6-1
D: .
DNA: TGTGCCAGCCGGTTGGGGACGAACACTGAAGCTTTCTTT
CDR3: CASRLGTNTEAFF

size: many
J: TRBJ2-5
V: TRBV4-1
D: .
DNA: TGCGCCAGCAGCCAAGGGATCCAAGAGACCCAGTACTTC
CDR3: CASSQGIQETQYF

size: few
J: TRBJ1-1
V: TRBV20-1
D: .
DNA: TGCAGTGCTAGTCGGGGGGGCGTGAACACTGAAGCTTTCTTT
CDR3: CSASRGGVNTEAFF

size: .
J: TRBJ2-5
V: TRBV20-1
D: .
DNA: TGCAGTGCTAGAGCCCTTAACGGGGCCCAGTACTTC
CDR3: CSARALNGAQYF

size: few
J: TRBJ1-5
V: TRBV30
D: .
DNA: TGTGCCTGGAGTGCAATGGGGGGAGTCAATCAGCCCCAGCATTTT
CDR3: CAWSAMGGVNQPQHF

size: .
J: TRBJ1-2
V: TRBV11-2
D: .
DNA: TGTGCCAGCAGCTTAGAAGGACAGCCCTATAACTATGGCTACACCTTC
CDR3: CASSLEGQPYNYGYTF

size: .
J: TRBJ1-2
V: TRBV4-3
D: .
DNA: TGCGCCAGCAGCCAAGACTCCAGGGCCCCCAACTATGGCTACACCTTC
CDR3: CASSQDSRAPNYGYTF

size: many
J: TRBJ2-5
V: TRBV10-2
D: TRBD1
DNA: TGCGCCAGCATGGGGGGACAGGGGGCGAACCAACAGTACTTC
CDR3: CASMGGQGANQQYF

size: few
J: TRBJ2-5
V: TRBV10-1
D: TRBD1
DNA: TGCGCCAGCAGTGAACGGCTCAGGGGGCAAGAGACCCAGTACTTC
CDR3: CASSERLRGQETQYF

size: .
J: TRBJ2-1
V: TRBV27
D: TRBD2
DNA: TGTGCCAGCAGTTTCGGACTAGACAATGAGCAGTTCTTC
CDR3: CASSFGLDNEQFF

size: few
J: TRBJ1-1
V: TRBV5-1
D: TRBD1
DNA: TGCGCCAGCAGCTTGCCACCACAGGGGCCGGTGGCTGAAGCTTTCTTT
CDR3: CASSLPPQGPVAEAFF

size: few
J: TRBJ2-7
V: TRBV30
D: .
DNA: TGTGCCTGGAGTGTTTCCTACCTCTACGAGCAGTACTTC
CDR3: CAWSVSYLYEQYF

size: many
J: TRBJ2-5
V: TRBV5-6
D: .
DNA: TGTGCCAGCAGCTACAGCGGACAAGAGACCCAGTACTTC
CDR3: CASSYSGQETQYF

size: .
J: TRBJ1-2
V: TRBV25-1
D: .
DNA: TGTGCCAGCAGTGAATCGCAGGGTGGAGGCTACACCTTC
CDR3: CASSESQGGGYTF

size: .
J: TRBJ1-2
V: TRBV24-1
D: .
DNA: TGTGCCACCAGTGGCAGCCCGACTGGGAAAAAGGACTATGGCTACACCTTC
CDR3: CATSGSPTGKKDYGYTF

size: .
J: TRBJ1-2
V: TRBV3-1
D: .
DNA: TGTGCCAGCAGCCAAGAATATCGCTATGGCTACACCTTC
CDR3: CASSQEYRYGYTF

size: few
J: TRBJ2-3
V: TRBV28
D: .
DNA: TGTGCCAGCAGTTCGGCTTTGGGCAGGGTAGATACGCAGTATTTT
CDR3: CASSSALGRVDTQYF

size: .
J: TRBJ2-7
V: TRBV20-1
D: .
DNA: TGCAGTGCTAAAGCCTTCAACGAGCAGTACTTC
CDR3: CSAKAFNEQYF

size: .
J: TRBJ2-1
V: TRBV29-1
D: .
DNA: TGCAGCGCTTGGGAGGGGGGCAATGAGCAGTTCTTC
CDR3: CSAWEGGNEQFF

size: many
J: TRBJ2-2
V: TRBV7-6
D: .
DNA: TGTGCCAGCAGCAACGGACACACAACGAACACCGGGGAGCTGTTTTTT
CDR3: CASSNGHTTNTGELFF

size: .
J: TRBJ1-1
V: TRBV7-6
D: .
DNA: TGTGCCAGCAGCTTAGATCCCGCCGGGGGGGAAGCTTTCTTT
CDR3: CASSLDPAGGEAFF

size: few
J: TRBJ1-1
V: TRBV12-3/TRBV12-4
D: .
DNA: TGTGCCAGCAGTTTAGGGGGGGGGGGCAGGTTCACTGAAGCTTTCTTT
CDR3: CASSLGGGGRFTEAFF

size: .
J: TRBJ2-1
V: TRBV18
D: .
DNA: TGTGCCAGCTCACCACGAAATGCCGACAATGAGCAGTTCTTC
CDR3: CASSPRNADNEQFF

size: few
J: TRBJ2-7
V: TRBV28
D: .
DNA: TGTGCCAGCAGCCCGAGGGAGGTTAATTGGTACGAGCAGCACTTC
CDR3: CASSPREVNWYEQHF

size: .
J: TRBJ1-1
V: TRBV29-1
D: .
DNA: TGCAGCGCCACCGGGGCCCTGAACACTGAAGCTTTCTTT
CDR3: CSATGALNTEAFF

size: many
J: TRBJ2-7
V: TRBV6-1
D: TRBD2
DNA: TGTGCCAGCAGAATAGCGGGAGGCCACGAGCAGTACTTC
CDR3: CASRIAGGHEQYF

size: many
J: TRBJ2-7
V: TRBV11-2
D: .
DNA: TGTGCCAGCAGCTCATCCCCAGTGGGCCCTTACGAGCAGTACTTC
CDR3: CASSSSPVGPYEQYF

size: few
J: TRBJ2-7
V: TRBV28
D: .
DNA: TGTGCCAGCAAAAGCGACTACGAGCAGTACTTC
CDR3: CASKSDYEQYF

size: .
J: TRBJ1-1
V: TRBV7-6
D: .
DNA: TGTGCCAGCACCCCTGGGAGAGGGGTGCAAAAAGCTTTCTTT
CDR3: CASTPGRGVQKAFF

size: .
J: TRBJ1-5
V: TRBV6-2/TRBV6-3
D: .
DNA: TGTGCCAGCAGTAATGGACATTCCCAGCATTTT
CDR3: CASSNGHSQHF

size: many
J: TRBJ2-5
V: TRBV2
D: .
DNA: TGTGCCAGCAGTGAATGGGTAAAGCTAGCTCAAGAGACCCAGTACTTC
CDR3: CASSEWVKLAQETQYF

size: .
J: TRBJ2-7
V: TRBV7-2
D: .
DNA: TGTGCCAGCAGTTTCTTGGGCAACTCACACGAGCAGTACTTC
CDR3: CASSFLGNSHEQYF

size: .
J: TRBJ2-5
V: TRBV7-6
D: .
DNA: TGTGCCAGCAGCTTAACAAGGACAGCCCAAGAGACCCAGTACTTC
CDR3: CASSLTRTAQETQYF

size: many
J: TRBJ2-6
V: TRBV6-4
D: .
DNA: TGTGCCAGCAGTTTGGGGGTTGGGGCCAACGTCCTGACTTTC
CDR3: CASSLGVGANVLTF

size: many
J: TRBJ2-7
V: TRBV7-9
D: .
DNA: TGTGCCAGCAGCTTAGTGGGACCCTCCTACGAGCAGTACTTC
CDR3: CASSLVGPSYEQYF

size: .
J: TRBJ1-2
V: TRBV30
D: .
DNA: TGTGCCTGGAGTGTACTGTCAGGGGTTGGTGGCTACACCTTC
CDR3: CAWSVLSGVGGYTF

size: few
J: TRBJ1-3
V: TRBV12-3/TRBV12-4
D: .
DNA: TGTGCCAGCAGCCCCTTTCCTGGAAACACCATATATTTT
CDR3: CASSPFPGNTIYF

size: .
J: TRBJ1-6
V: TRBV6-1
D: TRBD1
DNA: TGTGCCAGCAGGCTGGGGGACAGGGATAATTCACCCCTCCACTTT
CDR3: CASRLGDRDNSPLHF

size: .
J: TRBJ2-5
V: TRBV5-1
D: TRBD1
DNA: TGCGCCAGCAGCACCCCGGGACAGGGGGGGACCCAGTACTTC
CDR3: CASSTPGQGGTQYF

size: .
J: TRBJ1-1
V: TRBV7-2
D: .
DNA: TGTGCCAGCAGCTTAGCAGGGAGTTTTAACACTGAAGCTTTCTTT
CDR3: CASSLAGSFNTEAFF

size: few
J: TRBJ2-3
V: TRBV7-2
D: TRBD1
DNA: TGTGCCAGCAGTGAGGGGGCTAGCACAGATACGCAGTATTTT
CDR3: CASSEGASTDTQYF

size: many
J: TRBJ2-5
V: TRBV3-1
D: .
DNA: TGTGCCAGCAGCCAATCGGGCCAGACCCAGTACTTC
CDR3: CASSQSGQTQYF